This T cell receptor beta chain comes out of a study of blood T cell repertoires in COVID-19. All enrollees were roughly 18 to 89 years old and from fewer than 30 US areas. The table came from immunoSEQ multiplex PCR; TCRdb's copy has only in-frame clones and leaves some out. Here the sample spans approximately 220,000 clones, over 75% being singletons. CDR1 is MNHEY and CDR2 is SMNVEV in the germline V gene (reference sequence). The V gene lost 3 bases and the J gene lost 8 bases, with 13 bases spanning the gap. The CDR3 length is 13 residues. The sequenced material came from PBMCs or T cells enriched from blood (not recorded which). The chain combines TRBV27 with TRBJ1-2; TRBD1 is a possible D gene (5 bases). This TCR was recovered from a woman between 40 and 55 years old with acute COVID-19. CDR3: CASSLGRGGGYTF. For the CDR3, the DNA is TGTGCCAGCAGTTTGGGGAGGGGCGGAGGCTACACCTTC.